This TCR beta chain was documented in a study of blood T cell repertoires in COVID-19. The wider study: The samples span acute and convalescent COVID-19 from the United States, Italy and Spain.

The protocol was immunoSEQ multiplex PCR, while the TCRdb copy is restricted to in-frame clones and leaves out a portion. The sample holds 120,000 or so clones, about four fifths seen once. The sequence derives from a woman in her forties or fifties with acute or convalescent COVID-19. Sequenced: peripheral blood.

CDR3 protein: CASGTGRNTEAFF. CDR3 coding DNA: TGTGCCAGTGGGACAGGTAGGAACACTGAAGCTTTCTTT. The chain has TRBV6-5 and TRBJ1-1; 8 bases align to TRBD1. Germline V lookup: CDR1 MNHEY, CDR2 SVGAGI. The CDR3 is 13 residues long. Unmatched junction bases numbered 4, after V lost 9 bases and J lost 1 base.